The 23 T cell receptor beta chains presented below share a single source sample, sequenced in a study of blood T cell repertoires in COVID-19 (dated by TCRdb to 2020 to 2021). The protocol used for the library was the immunoSEQ multiplex PCR assay. TCRdb limited this immuneACCESS table to in-frame rearrangements with V and J called. A share of clones is missing; checked studies link under half to unresolved V genes, and the rest is unexplained. The sample table contains some 68,000 clones; only one count was recorded for 89% of them. Approximately 7.4% of the sample is held by the ten biggest clonotypes. Material: peripheral blood. These receptors came from a man aged 50 to 60 with active COVID-19.

The chain combines TRBV11-2 with TRBJ2-4; TRBD1 matches at 8 bases. Germline V gene data show CDR1 as SGHAT and CDR2 as FQNNGV. The CDR3 has 16 residues. V dropped 5 bases and J dropped 6; count of bases not matched to a gene: 12. CDR3 loop: CASSQWTGRSPNIQYF. The CDR3 region has the DNA TGTGCCAGCAGCCAATGGACAGGGAGGTCCCCAAACATTCAGTACTTC.

This clone was seen a handful of times. The chain has TRBV19 and TRBJ1-3; D call uncertain. The CDR3 is 13 residues long. Trimming shortened V by 7 bases and J by 2 bases, and 9 bases separated the two germline ends. Germline V gene data show CDR1 as LNHDA and CDR2 as SQIVND (reference sequence). CDR3 coding DNA: TGTGCCAGTATCCCCCTTGCTGGAAACACCATATATTTT. This encodes CASIPLAGNTIYF.

This sequence joins TRBV6-2 or TRBV6-3 and TRBJ2-7, with 8 bases lining up with TRBD1. The trim removed 5 bases at V and 5 bases at J, leaving 8 bases unmatched. This CDR3 has 14 amino acids. Germline CDR1 reads MNHEY; CDR2 reads SVGEGT. The CDR3 sequence: CASSTFQGAHEQYF. The CDR3 DNA sequence: TGTGCCAGCAGTACCTTCCAGGGGGCCCACGAGCAGTACTTC.

V is TRBV14 and J is TRBJ2-2, with 7 bases lining up with TRBD1. Germline V CDR1 and CDR2: SGHDN, FVKESK. V lost 2 bases and J lost 3; bases outside the gene matches: 9. This CDR3 has 17 amino acids. The CDR3 nucleotides are TGTGCCAGCAGCCAACTGGGCGAGGGGGCTTACACCGGGGAGCTGTTTTTT. Translating gives CASSQLGEGAYTGELFF.

DNA of the CDR3: TGTGCCAGCAGCACGGGACAGGGAATCACCGGGGAGCTGTTTTTT. Translated: CASSTGQGITGELFF. The genes are TRBV5-4 and TRBJ2-2; 9 bases line up with TRBD1. The length of the CDR3 is 15 residues. CDR1 is SGHNT and CDR2 is YYREEE in the germline V gene (reference sequence). Trimming took 4 bases from V and 4 from J; bases not matched to a gene: 5. Full variable domain (missing parts from reference TRBV5-4 and TRBJ2-2): ETGVTQSPTHLIKTRGQQVTLRCSSQSGHNTVSWYQQALGQGPQFIFQYYREEENGRGNFPPRFSGLQFPNYSSELNVNALELDDSALYLCASSTGQGITGELFFGEGSRLTVL.

The chain has TRBV6-5 and TRBJ2-7; 9 bases align to TRBD1. The CDR3 is 14 residues long. V lost 7 bases, J lost 0 bases, and 4 bases stayed unmatched. Per germline, CDR1 MNHEY and CDR2 SVGAGI. CDR3 coding DNA: TGTGCCAGCAAACCGGGACAGGGCTCCTACGAGCAGTACTTC. Its protein is CASKPGQGSYEQYF.

The chain joins TRBV19 to TRBJ1-5; D remains ambiguous. V lost 4 bases and J 1 base, leaving 5 bases between the germline ends. CDR3 size: 13 residues. The V gene's germline CDR1 is LNHDA and CDR2 SQIVND (reference sequence). CDR3 protein: CASSTGSNQPQHF. The CDR3 DNA sequence: TGTGCCAGTAGTACGGGGAGCAATCAGCCCCAGCATTTT.

The J gene is TRBJ1-6, the V gene TRBV9; a possible D gene is TRBD1 (5 bases). CDR3 length: 14 residues. V lost 1 base, J lost 10 bases, and 12 bases lay in between. Germline lookup yields CDR1 SGDLS and CDR2 YYNGEE. CDR3 sequence (DNA): TGTGCCAGCAGCGTATTTCAGGGCTTGTCACCCCTCCACTTT. Translated, it gives CASSVFQGLSPLHF. Full variable domain (missing parts from reference TRBV9 and TRBJ1-6): DSGVTQTPKHLITATGQRVTLRCSPRSGDLSVYWYQQSLDQGLQFLIQYYNGEERAKGNILERFSAQQFPDLHSELNLSSLELGDSALYFCASSVFQGLSPLHFGNGTRLTVT.

The genes are TRBV12-3 or TRBV12-4 and TRBJ1-1; D perhaps matches TRBD1 (6 bases). Trimming cost V 7 bases and J 10 bases, with 13 bases left between them. The CDR3 is 11 amino acids. CDR3 DNA: TGTGCCAGCAACCGACAGGACCCAGCTTTCTTT. As protein: CASNRQDPAFF.

The gene calls are TRBV6-5 and TRBJ2-7; TRBD1 might be the D (6 bases). Between the trimmed V and J ends, which lost 4 bases and 2 bases, there was a span of 15 bases. The CDR3 contains 15 residues. Germline V lookup: CDR1 MNHEY, CDR2 SVGAGI. CDR3 residues: CASSSHSGATYEQYF. CDR3 nucleotide sequence: TGTGCCAGCAGTTCCCACTCAGGGGCCACCTACGAGCAGTACTTC.

The rearrangement joins TRBV6-5 to TRBJ1-4; TRBD1 might be the D (5 bases). The CDR3 covers 13 residues. Looked up from germline, CDR1 is MNHEY and CDR2 is SVGAGI. The ends were cut back, 6 bases at V and 7 bases at J, with 12 bases in the middle. CDR3 region: CASRKTDTEKLFF. The CDR3 DNA reads TGTGCCAGCAGAAAAACGGACACTGAAAAACTGTTTTTT.

This sequence joins TRBV10-3 and TRBJ1-2; D is perhaps TRBD1 (6 bases). Germline V gene data show CDR1 as ENHRY and CDR2 as SYGVKD. V lost 4 bases and J lost 5, with 11 bases in between. This CDR3 is 13 amino acids long. The CDR3 sequence: CAISVRGRYGYTF. The CDR3 nucleotides are TGTGCCATCAGTGTCAGGGGTCGATATGGCTACACCTTC.

This clone is a singleton in its sample. The J gene is TRBJ2-5, the V gene TRBV5-1, with D hard to call. The CDR3 consists of 13 residues. CDR1 SGHRS and CDR2 YFSETQ come from the germline V gene. Deletions cut 4 bases from V and 5 bases from J, with 12 bases between. The CDR3 reads CASSQSVEETQYF. The CDR3 DNA sequence: TGCGCCAGCAGCCAATCTGTGGAGGAGACCCAGTACTTC.

The genes are TRBV18 and TRBJ2-7; TRBD1 matches at 8 bases. The CDR3 has 15 amino acids. Germline V gene data show CDR1 as KGHSH and CDR2 as LQKENI. The V and J ends lost 5 bases and 0 bases, in that order; junction bases with no gene match: 6. The CDR3 region has the DNA TGTGCCAGCTCAACGACAACAGGGGGCTCCTACGAGCAGTACTTC. Its protein product is CASSTTTGGSYEQYF. Using reference TRBV18 and TRBJ2-7 for the parts outside the CDR3, the full variable domain is NAGVMQNPRHLVRRRGQEARLRCSPMKGHSHVYWYRQLPEEGLKFMVYLQKENIIDESGMPKERFSAEFPKEGPSILRIQQVVRGDSAAYFCASSTTTGGSYEQYFGPGTRLTVT.

This clone was recorded only once. The rearrangement links TRBV11-1 to TRBJ2-3; tentative D call: TRBD1 (6 bases). Trimming removed 5 bases from V and 2 bases from J, with 11 bases in between. Germline V lookup: CDR1 SGHAT, CDR2 FQDESV (reference sequence). CDR3 length: 14 amino acids. Here the CDR3 DNA reads TGTGCCAGCAGCCCTACAGGGTACACAGATACGCAGTATTTT. Amino acid sequence: CASSPTGYTDTQYF.

The chain's CDR3 is CASSASGGAYNEQFF. The CDR3 DNA reads TGCGCCAGCAGCGCGAGCGGGGGGGCCTACAATGAGCAGTTCTTC. This sequence joins TRBV5-1 and TRBJ2-1, with 10 bases aligning to TRBD2. Losses at the gene ends were 4 bases for V and 2 bases for J; bases not matched to a gene: 3. The CDR3 totals 15 residues. Germline V gene lookup returns CDR1 SGHRS and CDR2 YFSETQ.

The chain links TRBV9 to TRBJ2-3; TRBD2 is a possible D gene (5 bases). The CDR3 length is 15 residues. The V gene's germline CDR1 is SGDLS and CDR2 YYNGEE. The V and J ends lost 4 bases and 3 bases respectively, with 15 bases between them. The DNA for the CDR3 is TGTGCCAGCAGCTCCGGGCCAGGCGGGACAGATACGCAGTATTTT. As protein: CASSSGPGGTDTQYF. The full variable domain, its missing parts supplied by reference TRBV9 and TRBJ2-3, is DSGVTQTPKHLITATGQRVTLRCSPRSGDLSVYWYQQSLDQGLQFLIQYYNGEERAKGNILERFSAQQFPDLHSELNLSSLELGDSALYFCASSSGPGGTDTQYFGPGTRLTVL.

The chain uses TRBV6-1 and TRBJ2-5; tentatively, D is TRBD2 (6 bases). The V end lost 1 base, the J end lost 5 bases, and 17 bases lay between the germline ends. Germline V gene data show CDR1 as MNHNS and CDR2 as SASEGT. This CDR3 has 16 residues. The CDR3 loop reads CASSEGWRGIGETQYF. The CDR3 nucleotides read TGTGCCAGCAGTGAAGGTTGGCGGGGCATTGGGGAGACCCAGTACTTC.

The V gene is TRBV2, the J gene TRBJ1-1; a possible D gene is TRBD1 (5 bases). The CDR3 totals 13 residues. Germline CDR1 is SNHLY and CDR2 is FYNNEI. V dropped 8 bases and J dropped 1 base, with 11 bases sitting between them. The CDR3 loop reads CASSVGGNTEAFF. As DNA, the CDR3 is TGTGCCAGCTCGGTCGGGGGGAACACTGAAGCTTTCTTT.

The chain recombines TRBV11-2 with TRBJ2-5; the D gene is possibly TRBD1 (7 bases). The CDR3 extends over 18 amino acids. Trimming stripped 0 bases from V and 0 bases from J, with 17 bases between. Per the germline V gene, CDR1 is SGHAT and CDR2 is FQNNGV. CDR3 protein: CASSLDIGGGEYQETQYF. CDR3 nucleotides: TGTGCCAGCAGCTTAGATATAGGAGGGGGCGAGTACCAAGAGACCCAGTACTTC.

The chain carries TRBV15 and TRBJ1-2; possibly TRBD1 for D (6 bases). This CDR3 spans 13 amino acids. V was cut by 2 bases and J by 6 bases, with 10 bases left in between. Germline V lookup: CDR1 LNHNV, CDR2 YYDKDF (reference sequence). CDR3 sequence: CATSRSYRDGYTF. CDR3 sequence (DNA): TGTGCCACCAGCAGATCCTACAGGGATGGCTACACCTTC.

The chain is built from TRBV9 and TRBJ1-2; D may be TRBD1 (6 bases). Germline assignment: CDR1 SGDLS and CDR2 YYNGEE. V lost 0 bases, J lost 6 bases, and 18 bases lay in between. CDR3 length equals 16 residues. The CDR3 DNA reads as TGTGCCAGCAGCGTAGGTTCTGCGGGGGGCAGTAATGGCTACACCTTC. It is translated as CASSVGSAGGSNGYTF.

The chain carries TRBV5-1 and TRBJ2-5, with 8 bases identical to TRBD2. V lost 7 bases to trimming and J lost 4 bases; unmatched junction nucleotides: 12. This CDR3 region has 15 residues. Germline V gives CDR1 SGHRS, CDR2 YFSETQ. In DNA form, the CDR3 reads TGCGCCAGCCACATTAGCGGGGCGGCCTCAGAGACCCAGTACTTC. It translates to CASHISGAASETQYF. Variable domain in full (rest from reference TRBV5-1 and TRBJ2-5): KAGVTQTPRYLIKTRGQQVTLSCSPISGHRSVSWYQQTPGQGLQFLFEYFSETQRNKGNFPGRFSGRQFSNSRSEMNVSTLELGDSALYLCASHISGAASETQYFGPGTRLLVL.